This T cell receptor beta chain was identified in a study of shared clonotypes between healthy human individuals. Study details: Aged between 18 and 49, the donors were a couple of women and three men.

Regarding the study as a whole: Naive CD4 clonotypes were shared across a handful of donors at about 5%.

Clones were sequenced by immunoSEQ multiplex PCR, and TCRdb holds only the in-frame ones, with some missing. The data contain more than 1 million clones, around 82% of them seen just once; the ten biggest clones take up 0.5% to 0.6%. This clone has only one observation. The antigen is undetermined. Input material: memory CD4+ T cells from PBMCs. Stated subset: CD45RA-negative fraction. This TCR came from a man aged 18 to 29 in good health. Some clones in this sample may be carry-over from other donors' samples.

CDR3 in amino acids: CATSTGGGSNTEAFF. CDR3 nucleotide sequence: TGTGCCACCTCCACGGGGGGAGGGTCGAACACTGAAGCTTTCTTT. The chain recombines TRBV18 with TRBJ1-1, with TRBD1 as a possible D gene (5 bases). The V end was cut by 10 bases, the J end by 1 base, with 19 bases between. CDR3 length: 15 amino acids. The germline V gene encodes CDR1 KGHSH and CDR2 LQKENI. Full variable domain (outside the CDR3, taken from reference TRBV18 and TRBJ1-1): NAGVMQNPRHLVRRRGQEARLRCSPMKGHSHVYWYRQLPEEGLKFMVYLQKENIIDESGMPKERFSAEFPKEGPSILRIQQVVRGDSAAYFCATSTGGGSNTEAFFGQGTRLTVV.